This paragraph reports one T cell receptor (beta chain). What it binds is not known. Germline assignment: CDR1 SSHAT and CDR2 FNYEAQ (reference sequence). The CDR3 is 15 residues long. The V end lost 5 bases, the J end lost 9 bases, and 20 bases lay between the germline ends. The assay was immunoSEQ multiplex PCR, and TCRdb's table has in-frame clones only and misses some. Seen here are some 100,000 clones, 85% to 95% observed once, and the top ten hold roughly 0.61%. The data are from a study of siplizumab effects on memory and regulatory T cells. Whole-study results and caveats: Neither a naive nor a memory phenotype was assignable to roughly 75-97% of proliferating CD4+ or CD8+ clones. Siplizumab significantly reduced alloreactive sequences traceable to unstimulated CD4+ memory cells. Naive T cells, seemingly more diverse than memory cells, seemed major alloresponse contributors.

The chain employs TRBV7-7 and TRBJ2-1; weak D call: TRBD2 (7 bases). This clonotype was obtained from a human donor in good health. The sequenced sample consisted of Tregs sorted from blood. For the CDR3, the DNA is TGTGCCAGCAGCCGAAATTCTGGGGGAGGGGGTGAGCAGTTCTTC. Its protein product is CASSRNSGGGGEQFF.